This T cell receptor (beta chain) comes out of a study of T-cell reconstitution after alpha-beta-depleted transplantation in children. The CDR3 sequence is 16 residues long. Trimming took 2 bases from V and 1 from J; bases not matched to a gene: 8. The V gene's germline CDR1 is SGHRS and CDR2 YFSETQ. TCRbeta library construction was performed incorporating unique molecular identifiers. TCRdb reprocessed the PCR reads via MiXCR and lists one record per CDR3 protein. The repertoire holds about 460,000 distinct CDR3 sequences, with under 15% as singletons. The sample in question was PBMCs from the stem cell graft donor, obtained from the stem cell graft. This chain links TRBV5-1 with TRBJ1-1, with 7 bases that match TRBD1. The clonotype was recovered from a human donor who donated a stem cell graft to a child with combined immunodeficiency. The CDR3: CASSFIPGTENTEAFF. As DNA, the CDR3 is TGCGCCAGCAGCTTTATACCCGGGACAGAGAACACTGAAGCTTTCTTT.